The entry that follows covers one TCR beta chain sequence. This clonotype was picked up many times. There is no known antigen for this receptor. Base qualities are not at hand, and no much larger clone is one base apart. The CDR3, from cysteine to phenylalanine, totals 14 residues. The DNA shown is the 42-base CDR3, in frame from base 1. Via the germline V gene, CDR1 is SGHTA and CDR2 FQGNSA. Between the V and J ends, shortened by 0 bases and 5 bases respectively, the junction contains 10 bases. Libraries were prepared through RT-PCR. The sequencing machine was an Illumina HiSeq 2500. TCRdb applied fastp at Q25 and MiXCR to the public reads, then kept only in-frame beta chains. Each entry is one CDR3 protein sequence, shown with its most common DNA and genes. Counted in this sample were about 780,000 distinct CDR3 sequences; approximately 18% of them appeared once. The ten largest clones capture 11% of the sample.

This record belongs to a study of response to subunit inactivated influenza vaccine listed by TCRdb under 2018. With respect to the entire study: To follow how T cells responded to a trivalent subunit inactivated influenza vaccine, the researchers relied on deep quantitative profiling of the T cell receptor repertoire. The study at large found these results: The authors proposed that each seasonal influenza vaccination may bring in only a limited number of new T cells.

The chain links TRBV7-2 with TRBJ1-1, and perhaps TRBD1 as D gene, on 5 matching bases. The receptor's source is a man in his fifties who received an inactivated influenza vaccine. Donor details come from another sample of the same person, matched by shared clones. Specimen: PBMCs from blood, collected less than 6 days after vaccination. The DNA sequence follows: TGTGCCAGCAGCTTAGCGCTCAGGGAAACTGAAGCTTTCTTT. It codes for CASSLALRETEAFF. With the portions outside the CDR3 filled from the reference TRBV7-2 and TRBJ1-1 genes, the complete variable region becomes GAGVSQSPSNKVTEKGKDVELRCDPISGHTALYWYRQSLGQGLEFLIYFQGNSAPDKSGLPSDRFSAERTGGSVSTLTIQRTQQEDSAVYLCASSLALRETEAFFGQGTRLTVV.